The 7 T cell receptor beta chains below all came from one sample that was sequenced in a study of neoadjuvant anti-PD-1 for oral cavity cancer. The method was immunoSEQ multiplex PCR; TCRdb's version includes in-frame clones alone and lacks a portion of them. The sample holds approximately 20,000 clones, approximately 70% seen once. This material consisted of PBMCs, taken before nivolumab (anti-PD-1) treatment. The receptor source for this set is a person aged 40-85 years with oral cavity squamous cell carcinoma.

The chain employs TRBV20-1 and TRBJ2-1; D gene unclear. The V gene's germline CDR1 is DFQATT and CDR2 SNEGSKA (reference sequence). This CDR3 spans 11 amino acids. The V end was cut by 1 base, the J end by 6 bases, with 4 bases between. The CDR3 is CSARGINEQFF. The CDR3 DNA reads TGCAGTGCTAGAGGGATCAATGAGCAGTTCTTC.

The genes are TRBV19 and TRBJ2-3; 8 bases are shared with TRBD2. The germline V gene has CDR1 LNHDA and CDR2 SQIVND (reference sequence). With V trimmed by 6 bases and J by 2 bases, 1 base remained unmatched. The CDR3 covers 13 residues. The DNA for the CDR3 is TGTGCCAGTAGACTAGCGGTCACAGATACGCAGTATTTT. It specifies CASRLAVTDTQYF.

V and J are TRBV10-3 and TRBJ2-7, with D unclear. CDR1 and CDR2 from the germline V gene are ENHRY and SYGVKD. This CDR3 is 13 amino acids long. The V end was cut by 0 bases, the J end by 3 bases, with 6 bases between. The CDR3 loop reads CAISESADYEQYF. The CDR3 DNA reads TGTGCCATCAGTGAGTCGGCAGACTACGAGCAGTACTTC.

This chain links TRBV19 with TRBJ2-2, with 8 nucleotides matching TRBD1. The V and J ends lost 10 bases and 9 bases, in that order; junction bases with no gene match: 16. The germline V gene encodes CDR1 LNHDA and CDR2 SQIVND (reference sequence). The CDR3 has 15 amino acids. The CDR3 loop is CATRDRPLENRELFF. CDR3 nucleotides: TGTGCCACTAGGGACAGGCCCCTAGAGAACCGGGAGCTGTTTTTT.

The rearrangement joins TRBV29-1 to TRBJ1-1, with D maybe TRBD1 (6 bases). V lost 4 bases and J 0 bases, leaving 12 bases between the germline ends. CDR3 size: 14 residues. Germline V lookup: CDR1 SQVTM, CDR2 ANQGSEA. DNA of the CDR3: TGCAGCGTTGGGGGGGGCACCTTGAACACTGAAGCTTTCTTT. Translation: CSVGGGTLNTEAFF. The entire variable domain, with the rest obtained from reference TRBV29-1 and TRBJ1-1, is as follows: SAVISQKPSRDICQRGTSLTIQCQVDSQVTMMFWYRQQPGQSLTLIATANQGSEATYESGFVIDKFPISRPNLTFSTLTVSNMSPEDSSIYLCSVGGGTLNTEAFFGQGTRLTVV.

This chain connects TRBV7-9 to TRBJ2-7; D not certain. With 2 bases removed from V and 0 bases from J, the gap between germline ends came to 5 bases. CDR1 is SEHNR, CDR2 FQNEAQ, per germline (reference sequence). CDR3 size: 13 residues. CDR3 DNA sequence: TGTGCCAGCAGCTTATGGGCCTCCTACGAGCAGTACTTC. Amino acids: CASSLWASYEQYF.

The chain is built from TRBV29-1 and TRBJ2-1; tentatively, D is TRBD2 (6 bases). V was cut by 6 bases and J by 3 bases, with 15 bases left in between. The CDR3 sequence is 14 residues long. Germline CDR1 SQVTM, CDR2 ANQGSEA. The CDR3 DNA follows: TGCAGCGTGGGTGGGACCGGGAGCTACAATGAGCAGTTCTTC. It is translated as CSVGGTGSYNEQFF.